Presented here are 23 T cell receptor beta chains from one specimen sequenced in a study of T cell changes during pregnancy in multiple sclerosis. Repertoires were generated with immunoSEQ multiplex PCR, while TCRdb's copy carries only in-frame clones and drops some. The sample yields approximately 60,000 clones, roughly 91% seen once. The material sequenced was peripheral blood, taken in the second trimester of pregnancy. The receptors come from a female donor with multiple sclerosis, enrolled in a pregnancy study.

The rearrangement joins TRBV20-1 to TRBJ2-7; D gene ambiguous. CDR1 DFQATT and CDR2 SNEGSKA come from the germline V gene (reference sequence). V lost 2 bases and J lost 4, with 6 bases in between. This CDR3 comprises 11 residues. DNA of the CDR3: TGCAGTGCTAGACCGGGTTACGAGCAGTACTTC. Translated, it gives CSARPGYEQYF.

CDR3: CASSLASGDEQFF. The DNA for the CDR3 is TGTGCCAGCAGCTTGGCTAGCGGGGATGAGCAGTTCTTC. The chain is built from TRBV5-4 and TRBJ2-1, with 9 bases fitting TRBD2. The CDR3 sequence is 13 residues long. J lost 8 bases, V lost 0 bases, and 0 bases had no gene match. Germline V gene sequence: CDR1 SGHNT, CDR2 YYREEE (reference sequence). The variable domain in full, completed from reference TRBV5-4 and TRBJ2-1, reads ETGVTQSPTHLIKTRGQQVTLRCSSQSGHNTVSWYQQALGQGPQFIFQYYREEENGRGNFPPRFSGLQFPNYSSELNVNALELDDSALYLCASSLASGDEQFFGPGTRLTVL.

The V and J genes are TRBV9 and TRBJ2-1; TRBD2 matches 12 bases. Germline V gene sequence: CDR1 SGDLS, CDR2 YYNGEE. This CDR3 has 18 residues. The V segment lost 2 bases and the J segment 7 bases; nucleotides outside the gene matches: 13. In DNA, the CDR3 is TGTGCCAGCAGCGTCACCCTCTTCCTAGCGGGGGGGAGGAATGAGCAGTTCTTC. This gives the protein CASSVTLFLAGGRNEQFF.

This rearrangement joins TRBV2 to TRBJ1-1; no clear D. Germline loops: CDR1 SNHLY, CDR2 FYNNEI. The CDR3 loop spans 13 amino acids. V was trimmed by 3 bases and J by 6 bases, leaving 11 bases between them. The CDR3 nucleotides read TGTGCCAGCAGTGAGGTCGGTTTCGCTGAAGCTTTCTTT. It is translated as CASSEVGFAEAFF.

V is TRBV30 and J is TRBJ1-6; 8 bases are shared with TRBD1. The CDR3 sequence is 14 residues long. Germline CDR1 is GTSNPN and CDR2 is SVGIG (reference sequence). Trimming at V came to 5 bases and at J to 7 bases, leaving 7 bases not matched to a gene. This chain's CDR3 is CAWDQGQENSPLHF. In nucleotides, the CDR3 is TGTGCCTGGGACCAGGGACAGGAGAATTCACCCCTCCACTTT.

The genes are TRBV6-1 and TRBJ2-3; no firm D call. The CDR3 length is 14 residues. Trimming pared 5 bases from V and 1 base from J, leaving 10 bases between. In germline, CDR1 is MNHNS, CDR2 SASEGT. The CDR3 loop is CASSRHLGTDTQYF. The DNA of the CDR3 is TGTGCCAGCAGTAGACACCTTGGCACAGATACGCAGTATTTT.

J is TRBJ1-4 and V is TRBV18; D possibly corresponds to TRBD1 (6 bases). Germline V gives CDR1 KGHSH, CDR2 LQKENI. Trimming removed 3 bases at V and 5 bases at J, with 10 bases between. The CDR3 is 14 residues long. The CDR3 is CASSPRQGNEKLFF. As DNA, the CDR3 is TGTGCCAGCTCACCCCGGCAGGGGAATGAAAAACTGTTTTTT. The full variable domain, in which reference TRBV18 and TRBJ1-4 provide the parts outside the CDR3, is NAGVMQNPRHLVRRRGQEARLRCSPMKGHSHVYWYRQLPEEGLKFMVYLQKENIIDESGMPKERFSAEFPKEGPSILRIQQVVRGDSAAYFCASSPRQGNEKLFFGSGTQLSVL.

The chain recombines TRBV6-1 with TRBJ2-5; D remains ambiguous. Germline lookup yields CDR1 MNHNS and CDR2 SASEGT. Trimming shortened V by 2 bases and J by 1 base, and 5 bases separated the two germline ends. The CDR3 has 13 amino acids. CDR3 in DNA: TGTGCCAGCAGTGAACTCTTCCAAGAGACCCAGTACTTC. Translation: CASSELFQETQYF.

On this clone: Different DNA sequences within this sample yield the same CDR3. The CDR3 DNA is TGTGCCAGCAGCCGCGCCGCTAACTATGGCTACACCTTC. This codes for CASSRAANYGYTF. V and J are TRBV9 and TRBJ1-2; no firm D call. The germline V gene encodes CDR1 SGDLS and CDR2 YYNGEE. Trimming removed 4 bases from V and 0 bases from J, with 7 bases in between. This CDR3 is 13 amino acids long. The whole variable domain, filled in from reference TRBV9 and TRBJ1-2, reads DSGVTQTPKHLITATGQRVTLRCSPRSGDLSVYWYQQSLDQGLQFLIQYYNGEERAKGNILERFSAQQFPDLHSELNLSSLELGDSALYFCASSRAANYGYTFGSGTRLTVV.

This rearrangement joins TRBV2 to TRBJ1-1; the match to TRBD1 covers 9 bases. Germline values: CDR1 SNHLY, CDR2 FYNNEI. The CDR3 contains 15 residues. The junction had 9 bases not matched to a gene; V was cut back by 5 bases and J by 5 bases. The CDR3 sequence: CASSWAAQGATEAFF. The CDR3 region has the DNA TGTGCCAGCAGTTGGGCGGCACAGGGGGCAACTGAAGCTTTCTTT.

The chain uses TRBV28 and TRBJ2-5, with 13 bases matching TRBD2. The germline V gene encodes CDR1 MDHEN and CDR2 SYDVKM. The CDR3 has 15 residues. The V and J ends lost 8 bases and 5 bases, in that order; junction bases with no gene match: 8. Here the CDR3 reads CASVTSGGAKETQYF. CDR3 coding DNA: TGTGCCAGCGTCACTAGCGGGGGGGCCAAGGAGACCCAGTACTTC.

This clone has just one count. The J gene is TRBJ2-5, the V gene TRBV10-3, with D unresolved. Germline V gene sequence: CDR1 ENHRY, CDR2 SYGVKD. The CDR3 has 15 amino acids. With 3 bases removed from V and 5 bases from J, the gap between germline ends came to 16 bases. This CDR3 reads CAISEDSLPGETQYF. The CDR3 coding sequence is TGTGCCATCAGTGAAGATTCTCTTCCCGGGGAGACCCAGTACTTC.

The chain is built from TRBV7-2 and TRBJ1-5; the D is unclear. CDR3 length: 13 amino acids. The V end lost 1 base, the J end lost 7 bases, and 8 bases lay between the germline ends. The V gene's germline CDR1 is SGHTA and CDR2 FQGNSA. This chain's CDR3 is CASSLGVGQPQHF. The CDR3 nucleotides are TGTGCCAGCAGCTTAGGGGTGGGCCAGCCCCAGCATTTT.

The chain has TRBV7-2 and TRBJ1-2, with no clear D. CDR1 is SGHTA, CDR2 FQGNSA, per germline. The ends were cut back, 5 bases at V and 4 bases at J, with 11 bases in the middle. CDR3 length: 13 amino acids. Here the CDR3 DNA reads TGTGCCAGCAGCCCCACAGCAATCTATGGCTACACCTTC. This translates into CASSPTAIYGYTF.

This rearrangement joins TRBV5-5 to TRBJ1-5; D gene ambiguous. The CDR3 length is 14 residues. The germline gives CDR1 SGHKS, CDR2 YYEKEE (reference sequence). V gave up 0 bases and J gave up 4 bases, with 8 bases separating them. CDR3 DNA: TGTGCCAGCAGCTTGGATCAGGCAAATCAGCCCCAGCATTTT. It is translated as CASSLDQANQPQHF.

The CDR3 is CASSVQGGNYGYTF. The DNA of the CDR3 is TGTGCCAGCAGCGTACAGGGTGGGAACTATGGCTACACCTTC. The chain uses TRBV9 and TRBJ1-2; the D gene is possibly TRBD1 (5 bases). This CDR3 contains 14 residues. Per the germline V gene, CDR1 is SGDLS and CDR2 is YYNGEE. V lost 1 base and J lost 2, with 9 bases in between.

The chain employs TRBV7-2 and TRBJ2-5, with 7 bases lining up with TRBD2. CDR3 size: 15 residues. In germline, CDR1 is SGHTA, CDR2 FQGNSA. The V segment lost 0 bases and the J segment 7 bases; nucleotides outside the gene matches: 8. The CDR3 region has the DNA TGTGCCAGCAGCTTAGCCCTAGCGGCCGCGGGGACCCAGTACTTC. Amino acid sequence: CASSLALAAAGTQYF.

This chain uses TRBV27 with TRBJ1-1, with 12 bases matching TRBD1. The germline V gene encodes CDR1 MNHEY and CDR2 SMNVEV (reference sequence). The J segment lost 9 bases and the V segment lost 3 bases, leaving 11 bases of the junction unmatched. The CDR3 has 16 amino acids. The CDR3 loop reads CASSFIRGDRGPKAFF. The CDR3 coding sequence is TGTGCCAGCAGTTTTATTCGGGGGGACAGGGGGCCAAAAGCTTTCTTT.

This chain links TRBV29-1 with TRBJ1-1, with D possibly being TRBD1 (6 bases). Germline lookup yields CDR1 SQVTM and CDR2 ANQGSEA. V was cut by 7 bases and J by 2 bases, with 11 bases left in between. The CDR3 consists of 12 residues. The CDR3 DNA sequence: TGCAGCGCCCGGGGACAAAACACTGAAGCTTTCTTT. This gives the protein CSARGQNTEAFF.

The chain uses TRBV23-1 and TRBJ1-5; 12 nucleotides agree with TRBD1. TRBV23-1 is an ORF; its function is uncertain. The J segment lost 6 bases and the V segment lost 2 bases, leaving 5 bases of the junction unmatched. The CDR3 consists of 16 residues. The CDR3 is CASSQLGTGGSQPQHF. DNA of the CDR3: TGCGCCAGCAGTCAACTAGGGACAGGGGGCAGTCAGCCCCAGCATTTT.

V and J are TRBV15 and TRBJ2-7; D might be TRBD2 (5 bases). CDR1 LNHNV and CDR2 YYDKDF come from the germline V gene (reference sequence). This CDR3 is built from 15 residues. V lost 1 base, J lost 4 bases, and 14 bases lay in between. CDR3 sequence reads: CATSRAPAAEYEQYF. The CDR3 DNA sequence: TGTGCCACCAGCAGAGCCCCGGCAGCGGAGTACGAGCAGTACTTC.

The V call is TRBV15, the J call TRBJ1-4, with 9 bases lining up with TRBD1. Germline assignment: CDR1 LNHNV and CDR2 YYDKDF (reference sequence). V was clipped by 3 bases and J by 5 bases; unmatched bases: 7. This CDR3 is 16 amino acids long. CDR3 sequence (DNA): TGTGCCACCAGCAGGGTGACAGGGGGACGGAATGAAAAACTGTTTTTT. Protein sequence: CATSRVTGGRNEKLFF.

The chain carries TRBV27 and TRBJ2-1; D gene uncertain. Germline CDR1 is MNHEY and CDR2 is SMNVEV (reference sequence). V lost 4 bases and J 10 bases, leaving 11 bases between the germline ends. The length of the CDR3 is 12 residues. In DNA form, the CDR3 reads TGTGCCAGCAGTTCCTCTAGAAGGGAGCAGTTCTTC. It is translated as CASSSSRREQFF.